This T cell receptor (beta chain) was identified in a study of cytomegalovirus exposure and HLA in healthy donors. PCR amplification relied on 60 Vbeta primers (plus 13 Jbeta primers). This table comes from immunoSEQ multiplex PCR, and its TCRdb copy is limited to in-frame clones, with some not included. The table includes about 130,000 clones, around 78% detected once. This clonotype was obtained from a woman aged 40 to 55 in good health and CMV-seronegative. The sample taken for sequencing was PBMCs.

The CDR3 DNA follows: TGTGCCAGCAGCTTGGCGGAGAGCTCCTACGAGCAGTACTTC. The encoded protein is CASSLAESSYEQYF. The rearrangement links TRBV7-8 to TRBJ2-7; D uncertain. V lost 3 bases and J lost 0, with 9 bases in between. Germline V gives CDR1 SGHVS, CDR2 FQNEAQ. The CDR3 has 14 amino acids.